This record covers a single T cell receptor beta chain. Its binding antigen is unknown. Per-base qualities were not stored, and no clone one base away is much larger. The method behind the library was the immunoSEQ multiplex PCR assay. In TCRdb, the immuneACCESS table is reduced to in-frame sequences with V and J assigned. These tables do not hold every clone; where another copy was compared, an unresolved V gene accounts for under half, and the others remain unexplained. The sample data list tens of thousands of clones, and 85% to 95% of these were observed just once. Around 0.64% of the sample is in the top ten clones. This specimen comes from a study of T cell changes during pregnancy in multiple sclerosis (dated by TCRdb to the late 2010s). Turning to the overall study: The study examined how the T cell repertoire changed over the course of pregnancy in women with multiple sclerosis.

V loses 0 bases of germline sequence and J loses 5 bases, and the interval between the two ends is 7 bases. The germline V gene (reference sequence) sets CDR1 to MNHEY and CDR2 to SMNVEV. The CDR3, cysteine through phenylalanine, is 13 amino acids long. Only the CDR3 DNA is retained, 39 bases long and in frame from the first base. Sequencing was performed on CD4+ T cells from peripheral blood mononuclear cells, taken in the third trimester of pregnancy. The chain is made from TRBV27 and TRBJ1-1, and the D gene may be TRBD1, 6 bases matching. This receptor was taken from a female donor with multiple sclerosis, enrolled in a pregnancy study. Read as DNA, the sequence is TGTGCCAGCAGTTTATCTCAGGGGACTGAAGCTTTCTTT. Its product reads: CASSLSQGTEAFF.